Shown below are 27 T cell receptor beta chains from a single sample sequenced in a study of T-cell reconstitution after alpha-beta-depleted transplantation in children. Unique molecular identifiers featured in how the TCRbeta library was prepared. TCRdb re-called the PCR reads with MiXCR, one entry per CDR3 protein. The table shows some 190,000 distinct CDR3 sequences, with around 10% occurring only once. The input for sequencing was PBMCs, taken before TCRalphabeta/CD19-depleted stem cell transplant. The source of these receptors is a boy aged 2 to 9 with acute myeloid leukemia, due to receive a stem cell transplant.

In this sample, this clonotype turned up many times. The gene calls are TRBV5-4 and TRBJ1-2, with no clear D. Germline V gene data show CDR1 as SGHNT and CDR2 as YYREEE (reference sequence). The CDR3 consists of 13 residues. Trimming removed 1 base from V and 1 base from J, with 5 bases in between. CDR3 DNA: TGTGCCAGCAGCTTGACAGATAACTATGGCTACACCTTC. Residues: CASSLTDNYGYTF.

A remark on this clonotype: This may come from a read error, since a much larger clone is one base off. The CDR3 nucleotides read TGTGCCTGGAGTCCCCAGGGGGCTATTGGCGACACCTTC. Translating it yields CAWSPQGAIGDTF. V and J are TRBV30 and TRBJ1-2, with TRBD1 identical over 8 bases. CDR1 and CDR2 (germline): GTSNPN, SVGIG (reference sequence). This CDR3 comprises 13 residues.

Many counts were recorded for this clonotype. V and J are TRBV20-1 and TRBJ1-5, with D tentatively TRBD1 (5 bases). Trimming left V 0 bases short and J 3 bases short, with 12 bases between. This CDR3 has 15 amino acids. In germline, CDR1 is DFQATT, CDR2 SNEGSKA (reference sequence). CDR3 nucleotides: TGCAGTGCTAGAGAAACGGGGGATAACAATCAGCCCCAGCATTTT. Translating it yields CSARETGDNNQPQHF.

This clonotype has a count of ten or more. The chain combines TRBV7-2 with TRBJ2-3; D is unresolved. CDR3 size: 13 residues. Trimming left V 5 bases short and J 4 bases short, with 10 bases between. Germline V gene sequence: CDR1 SGHTA, CDR2 FQGNSA. In nucleotides, the CDR3 is TGTGCCAGCAGCCCTCAACTGGCAGATACGCAGTATTTT. This codes for CASSPQLADTQYF.

This clonotype was picked up many times. The rearrangement links TRBV20-1 to TRBJ2-5; D uncertain. Germline V lookup: CDR1 DFQATT, CDR2 SNEGSKA (reference sequence). With 1 base removed from V and 5 bases from J, the gap between germline ends came to 2 bases. This CDR3 region has 10 residues. The CDR3 nucleotides read TGCAGTGCTAGAGTCGAGACCCAGTACTTC. It specifies CSARVETQYF.

This clonotype came up many times. The J gene is TRBJ2-7, the V gene TRBV28, with D perhaps matching TRBD1 (6 bases). The CDR3 is 13 residues long. Germline values: CDR1 MDHEN, CDR2 SYDVKM. V was cut by 6 bases and J by 2 bases, with 11 bases left in between. The CDR3 DNA sequence: TGTGCCAGCAGGACACAGGGCCCCTACGAGCAGTACTTC. Translating gives CASRTQGPYEQYF. The full variable domain, completed using reference TRBV28 and TRBJ2-7, is DVKVTQSSRYLVKRTGEKVFLECVQDMDHENMFWYRQDPGLGLRLIYFSYDVKMKEKGDIPEGYSVSREKKERFSLILESASTNQTSMYLCASRTQGPYEQYFGPGTRLTVT.

The chain links TRBV11-2 to TRBJ1-1; 7 nucleotides align to TRBD1. J gave up 6 bases and V 5 bases, and 3 bases lay outside the gene matches. CDR1 and CDR2 from the germline V gene are SGHAT and FQNNGV. The CDR3 is 12 amino acids. CDR3 in amino acids: CASSRGLAEAFF. CDR3 in DNA: TGTGCCAGCAGCAGGGGGCTCGCTGAAGCTTTCTTT.

This clonotype was counted ten times or more. The chain employs TRBV11-2 and TRBJ1-1; a weak D match, TRBD1 (5 bases). CDR3 length: 15 amino acids. Germline-derived CDR1 and CDR2 are SGHAT and FQNNGV. V was shortened by 7 bases and J by 11 bases, with 26 bases between the two germline ends. The chain's CDR3 is CASNKLRGGTRRAFF. The CDR3 DNA reads TGTGCCAGCAACAAATTGAGGGGAGGAACTCGACGGGCTTTCTTT.

This clonotype has a count of ten or more. The CDR3 here is CASSQGLAVSSYNEQFF. CDR3 nucleotide sequence: TGCGCCAGCAGCCAAGGACTAGCGGTTAGCTCCTACAATGAGCAGTTCTTC. The V gene is TRBV4-1, the J gene TRBJ2-1; TRBD2 matches 9 bases. Germline CDR1 MGHRA, CDR2 YSYEKL. The J segment lost 0 bases and the V segment lost 1 base, leaving 4 bases of the junction unmatched. There are 17 residues in the CDR3.

This clonotype has ten or more counts. The J gene is TRBJ2-1, the V gene TRBV7-2; 7 bases line up with TRBD2. Germline V gives CDR1 SGHTA, CDR2 FQGNSA. This CDR3 has 14 residues. J lost 6 bases, V lost 1 base, and 3 bases had no gene match. As DNA, the CDR3 is TGTGCCAGCAGCTTAGGAGCGGGACCCAATGAGCAGTTCTTC. It codes for CASSLGAGPNEQFF.

This clonotype was detected many times. The chain uses TRBV4-1 and TRBJ1-2, with D perhaps matching TRBD1 (5 bases). CDR1 and CDR2 from the germline V gene are MGHRA and YSYEKL. V was clipped by 0 bases and J by 6 bases, with 23 bases between them. The CDR3 loop spans 18 amino acids. The CDR3 DNA reads TGCGCCAGCAGCCAAGATGACGTTTTGGGACTTGCATCTCATGGCTACACCTTC. This gives the protein CASSQDDVLGLASHGYTF.

At least ten counts were recorded for this clonotype. The chain employs TRBV20-1 and TRBJ2-1; D not certain. The V and J ends lost 6 bases and 3 bases respectively, with 15 bases between them. The length of the CDR3 is 14 residues. Germline assignment: CDR1 DFQATT and CDR2 SNEGSKA (reference sequence). CDR3 coding DNA: TGCAGTGCCCAAATTGGGCTTCACTACAATGAGCAGTTCTTC. This gives the protein CSAQIGLHYNEQFF.

This clonotype was found many times. The chain recombines TRBV12-3 or TRBV12-4 with TRBJ1-4; 9 nucleotides line up with TRBD1. The CDR3 has 15 amino acids. The V gene end was trimmed by 6 bases and the J gene end by 7 bases; junction bases not matched to a gene: 9. The CDR3 coding sequence is TGTGCCAGCAGCCTATTAGGACAGGGGACTGAAAAACTGTTTTTT. Translation gives CASSLLGQGTEKLFF.

This clonotype has a count of ten or more. This rearrangement joins TRBV20-1 to TRBJ2-3, with 8 bases matching TRBD1. Germline loops: CDR1 DFQATT, CDR2 SNEGSKA (reference sequence). The CDR3 covers 18 residues. Trimming took 0 bases from V and 0 from J; bases not matched to a gene: 11. In nucleotides, the CDR3 is TGCAGTGCTAGAGAGCCCGACAGGGGCCTTTCTAGCACAGATACGCAGTATTTT. It encodes CSAREPDRGLSSTDTQYF.

This clonotype was observed a handful of times. This CDR3 is CASSQELGRYTDTQYF. In nucleotides, the CDR3 is TGTGCCAGCAGCCAAGAACTGGGTCGGTACACAGATACGCAGTATTTT. This chain joins TRBV4-2 and TRBJ2-3; D ambiguous. Germline CDR1 reads LGHNA; CDR2 reads YNFKEQ. CDR3 length equals 16 residues. V gave up 0 bases and J gave up 2 bases, with 12 bases separating them.

The J gene is TRBJ2-5, the V gene TRBV24-1; possibly TRBD1 for D (5 bases). Germline V lookup: CDR1 KGHDR, CDR2 SFDVKD. CDR3 length equals 15 residues. V was pared by 5 bases and J by 5 bases, with 17 bases between. The DNA of the CDR3 is TGTGCCACCAGTGTCCGCGGTACATGGGGCGAGACCCAGTACTTC. Its translation is CATSVRGTWGETQYF.

This clonotype was seen many times. This chain connects TRBV20-1 to TRBJ1-4; 7 positions match TRBD1. Trimming cost V 5 bases and J 0 bases; bases outside gene matches: 9. The CDR3 consists of 16 residues. CDR1 and CDR2 from the germline V gene are DFQATT and SNEGSKA (reference sequence). The CDR3: CSASTGASSTNEKLFF. The CDR3 DNA reads as TGCAGTGCTTCAACAGGGGCCTCATCAACTAATGAAAAACTGTTTTTT.

This clonotype was seen at least ten times. The chain recombines TRBV9 with TRBJ2-6; no clear D gene. Trimming pared 0 bases from V and 0 bases from J, leaving 10 bases between. The germline V gene has CDR1 SGDLS and CDR2 YYNGEE. CDR3 size: 17 residues. CDR3 sequence reads: CASSVGGGNSGANVLTF. Here the CDR3 DNA reads TGTGCCAGCAGCGTAGGTGGCGGCAACTCTGGGGCCAACGTCCTGACTTTC.

This clonotype was observed at least ten times. V usage is TRBV12-3 or TRBV12-4 and J usage is TRBJ2-7; D may correspond to TRBD1 or TRBD2 (5 bases each). The CDR3 loop spans 13 amino acids. V lost 5 bases, J lost 5 bases, and 13 bases lay in between. The CDR3: CASSPGRPNEQYF. CDR3 nucleotides: TGTGCCAGCAGTCCGGGACGGCCAAACGAGCAGTACTTC.

This clonotype was picked up a small number of times. V is TRBV19 and J is TRBJ1-5; D not resolved. V gave up 6 bases and J gave up 5 bases, with 17 bases separating them. The CDR3 loop spans 15 amino acids. CDR1 is LNHDA and CDR2 is SQIVND in the germline V gene (reference sequence). CDR3 loop: CASSERGPVDQPQHF. In nucleotides, the CDR3 is TGTGCCAGTAGCGAGCGTGGGCCGGTAGATCAGCCCCAGCATTTT.

In its sample, this clonotype was seen many times. The chain carries TRBV25-1 and TRBJ1-5, with D perhaps TRBD1 (6 bases). The V gene lost 1 base and the J gene lost 3 bases, with 10 bases spanning the gap. Germline V CDR1 and CDR2: MGHDK, SYGVNS. The CDR3 runs 15 residues. The CDR3 protein is CASSESTGNNQPQHF. The DNA of the CDR3 is TGTGCCAGCAGTGAATCTACAGGGAACAATCAGCCCCAGCATTTT.

This clonotype was seen repeatedly, ten times or more. The rearrangement joins TRBV20-1 to TRBJ2-2; 10 bases fit TRBD1. CDR1 is DFQATT, CDR2 SNEGSKA, per germline (reference sequence). This CDR3 comprises 16 residues. V lost 0 bases to trimming and J lost 7 bases; unmatched junction nucleotides: 8. The CDR3 here is CSARDHRQGAVGELFF. The CDR3 region has the DNA TGCAGTGCTAGAGATCACAGACAGGGGGCTGTCGGGGAGCTGTTTTTT.

This clonotype was detected ten times or more. The chain is built from TRBV10-1 and TRBJ2-3; 7 bases match TRBD2. CDR3 length equals 17 residues. The germline gives CDR1 WNHNN, CDR2 SYGVQD (reference sequence). Trimming at V came to 10 bases and at J to 1 base, leaving 17 bases not matched to a gene. In DNA form, the CDR3 reads TGCGCCACCCCACGAAGTTTGGGCGGGGGTTGCACAGATACGCAGTATTTT. It encodes CATPRSLGGGCTDTQYF.

With respect to this clonotype: This may arise from a read error, as a much more abundant clone is one base away. The rearrangement joins TRBV12-3 or TRBV12-4 to TRBJ2-4; 9 bases fit TRBD1. The CDR3 is 18 amino acids. The CDR3 nucleotides are TGTGCCAGCAGTCCCAGGGTGGGACAGGGACCTTCCAAAAGCATTCAGTACTTC. Translation gives CASSPRVGQGPSKSIQYF.

This clonotype was counted ten times or more. The chain links TRBV7-3 to TRBJ1-2; D gene unclear. V lost 5 bases, J lost 2 bases, and 12 bases lay in between. Germline V gives CDR1 SGHTA, CDR2 FQGTGA. The CDR3 spans 14 residues. The CDR3 is CASSPTAENYGYTF. DNA of the CDR3: TGTGCCAGCAGCCCAACGGCAGAGAACTATGGCTACACCTTC.

This clonotype was found many times. The J gene is TRBJ2-1, the V gene TRBV7-3; 11 bases are shared with TRBD2. The CDR3 is 16 residues long. Trimming at V came to 2 bases and at J to 4 bases, leaving 4 bases not matched to a gene. Germline V lookup: CDR1 SGHTA, CDR2 FQGTGA. DNA of the CDR3: TGTGCCAGCAGCTTAGCTAGCGGGAGGCAGTACAATGAGCAGTTCTTC. Translation gives CASSLASGRQYNEQFF. Based on the CDR3 plus reference TRBV7-3 and TRBJ2-1, the full variable domain is GAGVSQTPSNKVTEKGKYVELRCDPISGHTALYWYRQSLGQGPEFLIYFQGTGAADDSGLPNDRFFAVRPEGSVSTLKIQRTERGDSAVYLCASSLASGRQYNEQFFGPGTRLTVL.

This clonotype has at least ten counts. The genes are TRBV5-1 and TRBJ2-1, with D possibly TRBD1 on 6 matching bases. Germline V gene sequence: CDR1 SGHRS, CDR2 YFSETQ. V was pared by 4 bases and J by 2 bases, with 10 bases between. CDR3 size: 14 residues. The CDR3 reads CASSVQGPYNEQFF. Here the CDR3 DNA reads TGCGCCAGCAGCGTACAGGGTCCCTACAATGAGCAGTTCTTC.